These T cell receptor beta chains were read from a single sample in a study of T cell repertoires in cytomegalovirus infection. TCRdb reprocessed the reads via MiXCR and lists one record per CDR3 protein. This repertoire shows under 600,000 distinct CDR3 sequences, 16% found once; its top ten account for roughly 25%. The sequenced material came from CD8+ T cells from PBMCs. The source of these receptors is a human donor in good health (CMV status not recorded). Some clones in this sample may be carry-over from other donors' samples. Both conserved end residues are part of each CDR3. The D gene is left open where the match is weak. Part of the rows lack a size; the others show once, few, many or a class for expanded clones.

size	V	J	D	CDR3	DNA
-	TRBV12-3/TRBV12-4	TRBJ1-2	TRBD1	CATGGAYGYTF	TGTGCCACAGGGGGCGCCTATGGCTACACCTTC
few	TRBV5-6	TRBJ2-3	-	CASSFSMTEGTDTQYF	TGTGCCAGCAGCTTTTCAATGACAGAGGGCACAGATACGCAGTATTTT
many	TRBV7-9	TRBJ2-2	TRBD2	CASTHGLAGDTGELFF	TGTGCCAGCACCCACGGACTAGCGGGAGACACCGGGGAGCTGTTTTTT
many	TRBV20-1	TRBJ2-1	-	CSSDFSGPYNEQFF	TGCAGTTCCGATTTCAGCGGACCTTACAATGAGCAGTTCTTC
many	TRBV12-3/TRBV12-4	TRBJ2-7	-	CASSPPLGLTYEQYF	TGTGCCAGCAGTCCGCCCCTGGGGTTAACCTACGAGCAGTACTTC
many	TRBV7-2	TRBJ2-7	-	CASSFTGTSYEQYF	TGTGCCAGCAGCTTCACCGGGACCTCCTACGAGCAGTACTTC
many	TRBV6-1	TRBJ1-2	-	CASSEGRYASNYGYTF	TGTGCCAGCTCGGAGGGGCGCTACGCTTCTAACTATGGCTACACCTTC
many	TRBV6-2/TRBV6-3	TRBJ1-5	TRBD1	CASRFDRAQPQHF	TGTGCCAGCAGATTCGACAGGGCTCAGCCCCAGCATTTT
-	TRBV5-4	TRBJ2-1	-	CASSLDDSQTYNEQFF	TGTGCCAGCAGCTTGGATGACAGCCAAACTTACAATGAGCAGTTCTTC
many	TRBV4-2	TRBJ2-7	-	CASSQKSGPYEQYF	TGTGCCAGCAGCCAAAAGAGCGGGCCCTACGAGCAGTACTTC
many	TRBV10-3	TRBJ2-7	TRBD1	CATGLWDREGEQYF	TGTGCCACCGGGCTCTGGGACAGGGAGGGCGAGCAGTACTTC
-	TRBV15	TRBJ2-7	TRBD1	CATSRPGQEFYEKYF	TGTGCCACCAGTCGGCCGGGACAGGAGTTCTACGAGAAGTACTTC
-	TRBV19	TRBJ1-2	-	CASSVTLDYGYTF	TGTGCCAGTAGTGTGACATTAGACTATGGCTACACCTTC
many	TRBV12-5	TRBJ2-1	-	CASGLNPHEQFF	TGTGCTAGTGGTTTGAATCCCCATGAGCAGTTCTTC
many	TRBV7-9	TRBJ1-1	-	CASLINTEAFF	TGTGCCAGTCTCATAAACACTGAAGCTTTCTTT